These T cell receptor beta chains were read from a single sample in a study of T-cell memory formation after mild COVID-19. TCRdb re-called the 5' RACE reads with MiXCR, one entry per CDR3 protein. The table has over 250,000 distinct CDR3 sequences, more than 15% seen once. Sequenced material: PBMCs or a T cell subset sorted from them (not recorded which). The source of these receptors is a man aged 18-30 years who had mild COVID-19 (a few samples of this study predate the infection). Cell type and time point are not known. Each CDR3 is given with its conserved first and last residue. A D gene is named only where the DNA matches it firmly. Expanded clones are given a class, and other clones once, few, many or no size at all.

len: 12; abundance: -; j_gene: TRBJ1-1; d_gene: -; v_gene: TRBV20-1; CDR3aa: CSARGTTPGAFF; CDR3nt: TGCAGTGCTAGAGGGACAACACCGGGGGCTTTCTTT
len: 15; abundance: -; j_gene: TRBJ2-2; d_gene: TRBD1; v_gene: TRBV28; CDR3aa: CASRTRTGKAGELFF; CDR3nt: TGTGCCAGCAGAACCAGGACAGGGAAGGCCGGGGAGCTGTTTTTT
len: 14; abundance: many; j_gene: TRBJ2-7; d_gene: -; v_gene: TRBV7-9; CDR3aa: CASSPPGQGFEQYF; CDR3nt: TGTGCCAGCAGCCCGCCGGGGCAGGGGTTCGAGCAGTACTTC
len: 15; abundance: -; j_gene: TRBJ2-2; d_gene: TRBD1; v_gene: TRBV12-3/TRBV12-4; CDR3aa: CASSPLQGLAGELFF; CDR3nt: TGTGCCAGCAGTCCATTACAGGGGTTGGCCGGGGAGCTGTTTTTT
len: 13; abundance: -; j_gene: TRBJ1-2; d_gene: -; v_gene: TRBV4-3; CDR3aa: CASSLGQSYGYTF; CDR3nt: TGCGCCAGCAGCCTCGGACAAAGCTATGGCTACACCTTC
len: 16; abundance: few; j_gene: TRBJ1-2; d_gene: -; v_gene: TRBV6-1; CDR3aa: CASSERSRQGSGGYTF; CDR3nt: TGTGCCAGCAGTGAAAGGTCTCGTCAGGGATCAGGTGGCTACACCTTC
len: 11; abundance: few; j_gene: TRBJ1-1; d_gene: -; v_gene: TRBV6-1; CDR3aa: CASRKDRLAFF; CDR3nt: TGTGCCAGCAGAAAAGACAGGCTTGCTTTCTTT
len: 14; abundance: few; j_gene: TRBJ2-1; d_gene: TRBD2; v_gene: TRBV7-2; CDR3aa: CASIRRAGNNEQFF; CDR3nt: TGTGCCAGCATCCGAAGAGCGGGGAACAATGAGCAGTTCTTC
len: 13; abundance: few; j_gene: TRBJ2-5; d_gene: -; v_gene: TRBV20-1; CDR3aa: CSVRGRIGGTQYF; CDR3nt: TGCAGTGTCAGAGGAAGAATTGGCGGGACCCAGTACTTC
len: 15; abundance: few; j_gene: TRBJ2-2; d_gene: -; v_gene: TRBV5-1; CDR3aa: CASSLQGGYTGELFF; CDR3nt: TGCGCCAGCAGCTTGCAGGGCGGATACACCGGGGAGCTGTTTTTT
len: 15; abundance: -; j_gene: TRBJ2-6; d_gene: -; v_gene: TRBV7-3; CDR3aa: CASSQFSSGANVLTF; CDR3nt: TGTGCCAGCAGCCAGTTCAGCTCTGGGGCCAACGTCCTGACTTTC
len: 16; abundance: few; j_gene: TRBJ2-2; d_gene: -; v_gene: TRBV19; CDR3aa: CASSIWQSQRERELFF; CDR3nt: TGTGCCAGTAGTATATGGCAGTCCCAGAGGGAACGGGAGCTGTTTTTT
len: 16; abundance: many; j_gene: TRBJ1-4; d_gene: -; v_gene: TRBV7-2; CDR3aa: CASSLGLLATNEKLFF; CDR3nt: TGTGCCAGCAGCTTAGGGCTCCTCGCAACTAATGAAAAACTGTTTTTT